This T cell receptor beta chain originates from a study of T cell changes during pregnancy in multiple sclerosis. Only in-frame clones appear in the TCRdb table, and some are missing; sequencing was by immunoSEQ multiplex PCR. This table holds around 66,000 clones, around 91% found once. V gave up 5 bases and J gave up 3 bases, with 15 bases separating them. From germline, CDR1 is MDHEN and CDR2 SYDVKM. The CDR3 has 15 residues. This specimen consisted of peripheral blood, obtained after pregnancy. The V gene is TRBV28, the J gene TRBJ2-3, with D maybe TRBD2 (5 bases). The clonotype originates from a female donor in good health, enrolled as a control in a pregnancy study. CDR3 in amino acids: CASSLPGSLTDTQYF. DNA of the CDR3: TGTGCCAGCAGTCTTCCGGGGTCTCTAACAGATACGCAGTATTTT.